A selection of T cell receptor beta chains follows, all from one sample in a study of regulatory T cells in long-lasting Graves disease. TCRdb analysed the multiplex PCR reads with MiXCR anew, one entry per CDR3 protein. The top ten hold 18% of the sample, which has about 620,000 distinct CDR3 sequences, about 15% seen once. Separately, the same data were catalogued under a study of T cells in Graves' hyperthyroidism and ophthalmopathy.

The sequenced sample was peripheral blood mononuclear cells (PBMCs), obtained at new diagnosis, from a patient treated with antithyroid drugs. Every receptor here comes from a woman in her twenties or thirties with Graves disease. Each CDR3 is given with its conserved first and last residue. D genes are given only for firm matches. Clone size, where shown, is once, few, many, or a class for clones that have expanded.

TGTGCCAGCAGTTTAGTCGGACAGGCCTACGAGCAGTACTTC	CASSLVGQAYEQYF	many	TRBV28	TRBD1	TRBJ2-7
TGTGCCAGCTCCGGGGAGGGCGCGAACACTGAAGCTTTCTTT	CASSGEGANTEAFF	NA	TRBV18	NA	TRBJ1-1
TGTGCCAGCAGCCCAGACAGGGCCGGGCAGTACTTC	CASSPDRAGQYF	many	TRBV11-1	TRBD1	TRBJ2-7
TGTGCCAGCAAACCGGGACTCTCAACCGGGGAGCTGTTTTTT	CASKPGLSTGELFF	many	TRBV12-3/TRBV12-4	NA	TRBJ2-2
TGTGCCAGCAGAGACAGGTTTATCGACTATGGCTACACCTTC	CASRDRFIDYGYTF	many	TRBV6-1	NA	TRBJ1-2
TGTGCCAGTAGTATAGATCGGAAGGCCATGAACACTGAAGCTTTCTTT	CASSIDRKAMNTEAFF	many	TRBV19	NA	TRBJ1-1
TGTGCCAGCAGTTCTGAAGCGTTCTTACTCTACGAGCAGTACTTC	CASSSEAFLLYEQYF	NA	TRBV28	NA	TRBJ2-7
TGTGCCAGCAGTGAAAGGGGACGCAATCAGCCCCAGCATTTT	CASSERGRNQPQHF	many	TRBV2	NA	TRBJ1-5
TGTGCCAGCAGTGAAGCTGCGGTCTACGAGCAGTACTTC	CASSEAAVYEQYF	many	TRBV6-2/TRBV6-3	NA	TRBJ2-7
TGTGCCAGCAGTCTCTGGGGGGCGACGAACACCGGGGAGCTGTTTTTT	CASSLWGATNTGELFF	many	TRBV7-6	NA	TRBJ2-2
TGTGCCATCAGTGGCGTCGGGGACCCCACAGATACGCAGTATTTT	CAISGVGDPTDTQYF	many	TRBV10-3	NA	TRBJ2-3
TGCGCCAGCACCCCGGTTGAGGAGCTGTTTTTT	CASTPVEELFF	NA	TRBV5-1	NA	TRBJ2-2
TGTGCCAGCAGTTTCGAGGGGATGAACACCGGGGAGCTGTTTTTT	CASSFEGMNTGELFF	many	TRBV12-3/TRBV12-4	NA	TRBJ2-2
TGTGCCAGCAGTTTATTGGCAGGGCCCAATCAGCCCCAGCATTTT	CASSLLAGPNQPQHF	many	TRBV27	NA	TRBJ1-5
TGTGCCAGCAGCCAAGTGCTTGGCGGGAATTATGAGCAGTTCTTC	CASSQVLGGNYEQFF	few	TRBV7-8	NA	TRBJ2-1
TGTGCCAGCAGCTCACAGGCGGGAGAGGTCTACAATGAGCAGTTCTTC	CASSSQAGEVYNEQFF	NA	TRBV7-2	TRBD2	TRBJ2-1
TGTGCCAGCAGCCTCGGGGAAGCGGGAGGGTACAATGAGCAGTTCTTC	CASSLGEAGGYNEQFF	few	TRBV7-9	TRBD2	TRBJ2-1
TGCAGTGCTAGAGCTACTAGCGGGAGGGGGCTCCCAGATACGCAGTATTTT	CSARATSGRGLPDTQYF	NA	TRBV20-1	TRBD2	TRBJ2-3
TGCAGCGTCGATACGGGACTCACCTACGAGCAGTACTTC	CSVDTGLTYEQYF	many	TRBV29-1	NA	TRBJ2-7
TGTGCCAGCAGCTCTTTAGCGGGAGGGATATACGAGCAGTACTTC	CASSSLAGGIYEQYF	many	TRBV7-2	TRBD2	TRBJ2-7
TGTGCCAGCAGTGGGCCTAAGGGACACTCCTTGCCCGGGGAGCTGTTTTTT	CASSGPKGHSLPGELFF	many	TRBV27	NA	TRBJ2-2
TGTGCCAGCAGCTTAATCCAGGCTAGCGGGAGCCGGGAGACCCAGTACTTC	CASSLIQASGSRETQYF	few	TRBV7-9	TRBD2	TRBJ2-5
TGTGCCAGCGGGGGAAGACAGGGGGCTAAAGGGAACACTGAAGCTTTCTTT	CASGGRQGAKGNTEAFF	many	TRBV7-2	TRBD1	TRBJ1-1
TGTGCCAGCAGCCCCATCAGCGCTACTGGAAGTCTAGAAGCTTTCTTT	CASSPISATGSLEAFF	many	TRBV28	NA	TRBJ1-1